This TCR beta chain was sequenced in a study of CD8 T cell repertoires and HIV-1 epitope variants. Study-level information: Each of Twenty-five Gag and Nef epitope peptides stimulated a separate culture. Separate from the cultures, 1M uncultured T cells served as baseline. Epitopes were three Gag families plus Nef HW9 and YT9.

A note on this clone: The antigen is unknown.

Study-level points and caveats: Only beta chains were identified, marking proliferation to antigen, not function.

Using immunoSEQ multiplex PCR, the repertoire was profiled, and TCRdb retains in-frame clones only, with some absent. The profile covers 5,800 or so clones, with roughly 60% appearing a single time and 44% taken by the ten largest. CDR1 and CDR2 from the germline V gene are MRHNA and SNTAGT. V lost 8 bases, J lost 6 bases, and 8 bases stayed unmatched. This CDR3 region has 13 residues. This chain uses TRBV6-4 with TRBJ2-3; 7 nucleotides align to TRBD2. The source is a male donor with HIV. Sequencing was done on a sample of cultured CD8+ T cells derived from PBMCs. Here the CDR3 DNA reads TGTGCCAGCGGAATGGGGGGGTCGGATACGCAGTATTTT. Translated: CASGMGGSDTQYF.